Listed here is a single T cell receptor (beta chain). The sample comes from a study of blood T cell repertoires in COVID-19. TCRdb's copy holds only in-frame clones and misses some; the assay was immunoSEQ multiplex PCR. The sample holds approximately 200,000 clones, approximately 90% seen once. Germline CDR1 is SGHNT and CDR2 is YYREEE (reference sequence). The V and J ends lost 5 bases and 4 bases, in that order; junction bases with no gene match: 4. This CDR3 is 13 amino acids long. The rearrangement joins TRBV5-4 to TRBJ2-5; TRBD1 aligns across 8 bases. This receptor was taken from a woman aged 25 to 39 with acute or convalescent COVID-19. Sequencing was carried out using peripheral blood. CDR3 residues: CASRSGQGETQYF. The CDR3 DNA reads as TGTGCCAGCAGATCCGGACAGGGAGAGACCCAGTACTTC. Filled out from reference TRBV5-4 and TRBJ2-5, the complete variable domain reads ETGVTQSPTHLIKTRGQQVTLRCSSQSGHNTVSWYQQALGQGPQFIFQYYREEENGRGNFPPRFSGLQFPNYSSELNVNALELDDSALYLCASRSGQGETQYFGPGTRLLVL.